These 4 T cell receptor beta chains were all obtained from the same sample, sequenced in a study of Graves' ophthalmopathy and Graves' hyperthyroidism. TCR beta CDR3 regions were amplified from RNA transcripts. First-round RT-PCR employed HTBI primers, with a second-round multiplex PCR after it. One entry per CDR3 protein, called by TCRdb with MiXCR from the multiplex PCR reads. This table holds about 400,000 distinct CDR3 sequences, 15% to 17% found once. Sequenced: peripheral blood. These receptors all come from a woman aged 18-35 years with stable Graves' hyperthyroidism.

This chain joins TRBV11-1 and TRBJ1-1; maybe TRBD1 (5 bases). In germline, CDR1 is SGHAT, CDR2 FQDESV (reference sequence). Trimming pared 5 bases from V and 6 bases from J, leaving 13 bases between. The CDR3 extends over 13 amino acids. The CDR3 DNA reads TGTGCCAGCAGCGTACAGGAATGGGCTGAAGCTTTCTTT. It is translated as CASSVQEWAEAFF.

This clonotype was seen many times. The chain carries TRBV5-8 and TRBJ2-5; D perhaps matches TRBD1 (6 bases). Germline lookup yields CDR1 SGHTS and CDR2 YDEGEE. V lost 0 bases and J lost 1, with 16 bases in between. The CDR3 has 17 residues. The CDR3 DNA is TGTGCCAGCAGCTTGGGGGTGACAGGTGGGATCCAAGAGACCCAGTACTTC. Translating gives CASSLGVTGGIQETQYF.

This clonotype has at least ten counts. The CDR3 reads CASSLSRPNGELFF. The DNA of the CDR3 is TGTGCCAGCAGCTTATCTAGACCTAACGGGGAGCTGTTTTTT. The chain carries TRBV7-8 and TRBJ2-2; no clear D. Germline CDR1 SGHVS, CDR2 FQNEAQ. V was trimmed by 2 bases and J by 7 bases, leaving 11 bases between them. The CDR3 is 14 residues long.

This clonotype was detected many times. This rearrangement joins TRBV12-3 or TRBV12-4 to TRBJ2-7; a possible D gene is TRBD1 (6 bases). Trimming took 5 bases from V and 4 from J, leaving 6 bases between them. This CDR3 spans 11 amino acids. This chain's CDR3 is CASSRGYEQYF. The CDR3 nucleotides are TGTGCCAGCAGTAGGGGGTACGAGCAGTACTTC.